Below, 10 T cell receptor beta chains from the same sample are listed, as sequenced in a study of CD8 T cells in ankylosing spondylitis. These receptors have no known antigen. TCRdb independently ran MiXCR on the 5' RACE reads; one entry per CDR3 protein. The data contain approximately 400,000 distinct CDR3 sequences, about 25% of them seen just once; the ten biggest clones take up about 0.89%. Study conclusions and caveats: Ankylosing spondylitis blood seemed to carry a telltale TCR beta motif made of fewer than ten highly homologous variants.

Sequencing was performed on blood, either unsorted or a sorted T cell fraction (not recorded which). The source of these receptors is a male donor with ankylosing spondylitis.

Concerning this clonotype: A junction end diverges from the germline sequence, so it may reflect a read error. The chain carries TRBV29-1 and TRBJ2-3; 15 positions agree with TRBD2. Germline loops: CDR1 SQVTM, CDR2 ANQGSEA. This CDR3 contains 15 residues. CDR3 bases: TGCAGCGTTACGGGACTAGCGGGGGGCACAGATACGCGGTATTTT. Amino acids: CSVTGLAGGTDTRYF.

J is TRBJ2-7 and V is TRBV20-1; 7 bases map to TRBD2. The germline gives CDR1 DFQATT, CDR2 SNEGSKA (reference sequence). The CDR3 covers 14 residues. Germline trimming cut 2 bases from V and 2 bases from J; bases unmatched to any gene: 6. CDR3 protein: CSARSRTSPYEQYF. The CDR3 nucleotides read TGCAGTGCTAGATCCCGGACTAGTCCCTACGAGCAGTACTTC.

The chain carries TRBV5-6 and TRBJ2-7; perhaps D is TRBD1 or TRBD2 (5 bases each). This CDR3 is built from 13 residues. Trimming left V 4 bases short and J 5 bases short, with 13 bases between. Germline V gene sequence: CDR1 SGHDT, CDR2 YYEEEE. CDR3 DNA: TGTGCCAGCAGCCTCGGGACCCTCCACGAGCAGTACTTC. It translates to CASSLGTLHEQYF.

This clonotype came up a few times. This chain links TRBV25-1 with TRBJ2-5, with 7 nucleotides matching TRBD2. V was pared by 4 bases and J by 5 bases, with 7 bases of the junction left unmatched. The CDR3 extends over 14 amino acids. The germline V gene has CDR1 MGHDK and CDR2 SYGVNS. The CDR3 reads CASSGLADEETQYF. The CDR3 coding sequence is TGTGCCAGCAGTGGGCTAGCGGACGAGGAGACCCAGTACTTC.

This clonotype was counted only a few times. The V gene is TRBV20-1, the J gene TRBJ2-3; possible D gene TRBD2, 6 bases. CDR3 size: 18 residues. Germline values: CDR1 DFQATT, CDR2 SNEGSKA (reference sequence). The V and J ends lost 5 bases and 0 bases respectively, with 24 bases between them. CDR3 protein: CSASLGLSGRRSTDTQYF. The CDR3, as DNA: TGCAGTGCTTCCCTCGGATTGAGTGGGAGGCGTAGCACAGATACGCAGTATTTT.

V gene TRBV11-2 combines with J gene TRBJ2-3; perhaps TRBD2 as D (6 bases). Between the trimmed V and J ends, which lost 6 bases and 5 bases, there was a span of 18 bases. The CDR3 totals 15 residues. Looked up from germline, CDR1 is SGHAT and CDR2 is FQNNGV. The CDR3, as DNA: TGTGCCAGCAGACCCGGGTTTGGGGGAGGAGATACGCAGTATTTT. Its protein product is CASRPGFGGGDTQYF.

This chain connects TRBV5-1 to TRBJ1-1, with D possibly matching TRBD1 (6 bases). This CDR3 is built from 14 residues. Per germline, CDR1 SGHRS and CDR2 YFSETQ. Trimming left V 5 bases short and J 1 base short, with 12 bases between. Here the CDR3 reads CASSQDSQNTEAFF. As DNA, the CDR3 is TGCGCCAGCAGTCAGGACAGCCAGAACACTGAAGCTTTCTTT.

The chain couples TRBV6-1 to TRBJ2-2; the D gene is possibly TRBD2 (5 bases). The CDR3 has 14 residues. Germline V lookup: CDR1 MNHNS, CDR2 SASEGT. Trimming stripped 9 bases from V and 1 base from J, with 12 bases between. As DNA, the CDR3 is TGTGCCAGTTGCCCAGCGGAGAACACCGGGGAGCTGTTTTTT. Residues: CASCPAENTGELFF.

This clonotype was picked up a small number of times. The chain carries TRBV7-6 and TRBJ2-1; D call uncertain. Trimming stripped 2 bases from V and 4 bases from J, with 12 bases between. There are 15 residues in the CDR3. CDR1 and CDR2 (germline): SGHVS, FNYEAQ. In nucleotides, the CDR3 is TGTGCCAGCAGCTTAAATCTGGGGAATTACAATGAGCAGTTCTTC. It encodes CASSLNLGNYNEQFF.

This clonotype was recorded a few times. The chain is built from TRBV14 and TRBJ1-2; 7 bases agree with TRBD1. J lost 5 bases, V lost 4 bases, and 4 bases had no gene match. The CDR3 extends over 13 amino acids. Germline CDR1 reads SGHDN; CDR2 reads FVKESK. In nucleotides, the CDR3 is TGTGCCAGCAGCCGACAGGGACTATATGGCTACACCTTC. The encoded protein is CASSRQGLYGYTF.